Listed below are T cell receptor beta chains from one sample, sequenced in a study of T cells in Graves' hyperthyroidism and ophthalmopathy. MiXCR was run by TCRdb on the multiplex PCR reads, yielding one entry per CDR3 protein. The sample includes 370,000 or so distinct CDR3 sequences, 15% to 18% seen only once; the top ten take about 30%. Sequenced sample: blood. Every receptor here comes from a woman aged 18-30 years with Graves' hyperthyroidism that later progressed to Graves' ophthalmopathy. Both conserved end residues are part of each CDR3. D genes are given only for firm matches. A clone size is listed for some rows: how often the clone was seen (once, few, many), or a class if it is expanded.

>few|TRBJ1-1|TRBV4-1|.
TGCGCCAGCAGCCAAGTAGGCACAGGGTTAACGATGAACACTGAAGCTTTCTTT
CASSQVGTGLTMNTEAFF
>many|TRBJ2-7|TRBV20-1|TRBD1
TGCAGTGCTATGACAGGGAAAGTGTACGAGCAGTACTTC
CSAMTGKVYEQYF
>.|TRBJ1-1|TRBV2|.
TGTGCCAGCACTGGACCCGTGGGGACTGAAGCTTTCTTT
CASTGPVGTEAFF
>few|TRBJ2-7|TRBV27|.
TGTGCCAGCAGTTTATCCCCGGGGACCTACGAGCAGTACTTC
CASSLSPGTYEQYF
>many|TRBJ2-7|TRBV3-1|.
TGTGCCAGCAGCCAAGAACCCGGGCTAGGCGTCGAGCAGTACTTC
CASSQEPGLGVEQYF
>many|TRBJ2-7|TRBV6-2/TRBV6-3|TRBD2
TGTGCCAGCAGTCTCACCTCTAGCGGGAGGCGCTACGAGCAGTACTTC
CASSLTSSGRRYEQYF
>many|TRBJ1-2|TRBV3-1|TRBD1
TGTGCCAGCAGCCAAGAGGGAGCAGGGGGCCTCTATGGCTACACCTTC
CASSQEGAGGLYGYTF
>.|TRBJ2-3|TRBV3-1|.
TGTGCCAGCAGCCAAACGTCGTGGGGGAGCACAGATACGCAGTATTTT
CASSQTSWGSTDTQYF
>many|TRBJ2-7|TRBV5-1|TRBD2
TGCGCCAGCAGCTCAACTAGCGGGAGGGCCGGGTCCTACGAGCAGTACTTC
CASSSTSGRAGSYEQYF
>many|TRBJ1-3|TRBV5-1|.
TGCGCCAGCAGCTTGGTGCCGGCCTTTAAGGACACCATATATTTT
CASSLVPAFKDTIYF
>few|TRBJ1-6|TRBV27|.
TGTGCCAGCAGGAGACCGGGGGATGATTCACCCCTCCACTTT
CASRRPGDDSPLHF
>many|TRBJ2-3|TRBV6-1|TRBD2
TGTGCCAGCATTTTATGCCATGAGCTAGCGGGTTGTGCTTCGGCAGATACGCAGTATTTT
CASILCHELAGCASADTQYF
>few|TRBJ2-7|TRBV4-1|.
TGCGCCAGCAGCCAAGTAGGGGGGCAGGGCAACTCCTACGAGCAGTACTTC
CASSQVGGQGNSYEQYF
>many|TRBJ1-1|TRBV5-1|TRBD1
TGCGCCAGCAGCTTGGGGACAGGGGAGGCAGCTTTCTTT
CASSLGTGEAAFF
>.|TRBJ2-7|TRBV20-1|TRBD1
TGCAGTGCTGGCCCGCGGACAGGCCGCTCCTACGAGCAGTACTTC
CSAGPRTGRSYEQYF
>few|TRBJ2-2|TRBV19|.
TGTGCCAGTAGTATCATGGAGGGAATATCCGGGGAGCTGTTTTTT
CASSIMEGISGELFF
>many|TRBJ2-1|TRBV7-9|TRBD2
TGTGCCAGCAGCTTCGGGACTAGCGATGGCAATGAGCAGTTCTTC
CASSFGTSDGNEQFF
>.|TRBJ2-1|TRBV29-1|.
TGCAGCGTTGATAGGCGGACGAACTACAATGAGCAGTTCTTC
CSVDRRTNYNEQFF
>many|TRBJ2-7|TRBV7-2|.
TGTGCCAGCAGCCCAGGGGGGGGATGGCAGTACTTC
CASSPGGGWQYF
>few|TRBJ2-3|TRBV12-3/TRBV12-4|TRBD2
TGTGCCAGCAGTCCAAGCGGGAGACTCACAGATACGCAGTATTTT
CASSPSGRLTDTQYF
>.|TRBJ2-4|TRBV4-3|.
TGCGCCAGCAGCCAAGATCTGCTAGCCAAAAACATCCAGTACTTC
CASSQDLLAKNIQYF
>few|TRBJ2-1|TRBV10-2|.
TGCGCCAGCAGGGGCGGAGACTCCTACAATGAGCAGTTCTTC
CASRGGDSYNEQFF
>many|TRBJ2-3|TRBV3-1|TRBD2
TGTGCCAGCAGCCTGAGCGGGAGAGCAGATACGCAGTATTTT
CASSLSGRADTQYF
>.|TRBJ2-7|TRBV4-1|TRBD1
TGCGCCAGCAGCCTTACAGGGGCCTCGGCCTACGAGCAGTACTTC
CASSLTGASAYEQYF
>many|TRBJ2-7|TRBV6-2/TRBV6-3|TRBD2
TGTGCCAGCAGTTACTCGAGAGGGACTAGCGGATTGAGCTCCTACGAGCAGTACTTC
CASSYSRGTSGLSSYEQYF
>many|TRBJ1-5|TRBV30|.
TGTGCCTGGAGTGTATACGGTCAAGGCCAGCCCCAGCATTTT
CAWSVYGQGQPQHF
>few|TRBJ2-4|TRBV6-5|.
TGTGCCAGCAGTTACCCCACTGAGACAGAAGGCATTCAGTACTTC
CASSYPTETEGIQYF
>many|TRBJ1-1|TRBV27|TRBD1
TGTGCCAGCAGCAAATCGCAGGGGGTTAACACTGAAGCTTTCTTT
CASSKSQGVNTEAFF
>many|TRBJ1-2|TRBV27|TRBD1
TGTGCCAGCCGAGAGACAGGGTTTGGCTACACCTTC
CASRETGFGYTF
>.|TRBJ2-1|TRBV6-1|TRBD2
TGTGCCACCCAGCGGGAGAAGTTCTACAATGAGCAGTTCTTC
CATQREKFYNEQFF
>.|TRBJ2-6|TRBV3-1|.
TGTGCCAGCAGCCTGAGGACAGACGGGGCCAACGTCCTGACTTTC
CASSLRTDGANVLTF
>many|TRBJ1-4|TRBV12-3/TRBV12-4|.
TGTGCCAGCAGGGGACACTCGAACGGCGAAAAACTGTTTTTT
CASRGHSNGEKLFF
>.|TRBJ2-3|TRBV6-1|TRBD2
TGTGCCAGCAGCTTGACTAGCGGTCGCACAGATACGCAGTATTTT
CASSLTSGRTDTQYF
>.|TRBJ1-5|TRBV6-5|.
TGTGCCAGCAGTTACAGCACACAGAGACCTTATAGCAATCAGCCCCAGCATTTT
CASSYSTQRPYSNQPQHF
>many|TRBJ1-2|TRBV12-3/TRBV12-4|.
TGTGCCAGCAGTCCGCCGACAGGAATTAACTATGGCTACACCTTC
CASSPPTGINYGYTF
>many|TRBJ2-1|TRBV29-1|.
TGCAGCGTGAGTCGGACACCGAACAATGAGCAGTTCTTC
CSVSRTPNNEQFF
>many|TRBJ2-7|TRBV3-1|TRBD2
TGTGCCAGCAGCCAGGGAGCGGGAGGGACTAAACCCAACTCCTACGAGCAGTACTTC
CASSQGAGGTKPNSYEQYF
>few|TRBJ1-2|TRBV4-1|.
TGCGCCAGCAGCCAAGTTCGCGGACATAGGGACATGACCCATGGCTACACCTTC
CASSQVRGHRDMTHGYTF
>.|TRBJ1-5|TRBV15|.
TGTGCCACCAGCATAGGGACCTTATCCTCCGGCAATCAGCCCCAGCATTTT
CATSIGTLSSGNQPQHF
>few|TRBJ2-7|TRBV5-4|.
TGTGCCAGCAGCCGGATGGGGGGTTTGGACGAGCAGTACTTC
CASSRMGGLDEQYF
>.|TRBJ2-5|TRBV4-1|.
TGCGCCAGCAGAAAGAGCGGGCTGCTTCAAGAGACCCAGTACTTC
CASRKSGLLQETQYF